What follows describes a single T cell receptor beta chain. Antigen: not known. Trimming removed 3 bases from V and 0 bases from J, with 9 bases in between. Per germline, CDR1 MDHEN and CDR2 SYDVKM. The CDR3 has 15 amino acids. These data belong to a study of beta chain features in type 1 diabetes. Study observations and caveats: PCR, the amplification step, might favor shorter templates, equally in patients and controls.

Expressed TCRB transcripts got sequenced, as all isolated RNA was reverse transcribed. This table comes from immunoSEQ multiplex PCR, and its TCRdb copy is limited to in-frame clones, with some not included. The data show hundreds of thousands of clones, over 10% seen once. This TCR was sampled from a man aged 18 to 29 in good health. Sequenced: naive CD4+ T cells from blood. The rearrangement joins TRBV28 to TRBJ2-4; D is unclear. The CDR3 nucleotides read TGTGCCAGCAGTTTGAGGCTCCTAGCCAAAAACATTCAGTACTTC. This sequence encodes CASSLRLLAKNIQYF.